Listed here is a single T cell receptor (beta chain). Its antigen remains unidentified. The sample belongs to a study of shared clonotypes between healthy human individuals. Study at large: Plates per donor: three CD4 naive, three CD4 memory, two CD8 naive, one CD8 memory.

Produced via immunoSEQ multiplex PCR; TCRdb's table is partial and in-frame only. This table holds a few million clones, 85% to 95% found once. Study conclusions and caveats: Only blood was sampled; tissue repertoires likely differ. Clonotypes shared by all four donors outscored non-shared clonotypes in generation probability. It was observed that 5% to 6% of naive CD4 clonotypes were shared across a handful of donors.

Germline V lookup: CDR1 MDHEN, CDR2 SYDVKM. The CDR3 is made up of 13 amino acids. Trimming removed 6 bases at V and 4 bases at J, with 11 bases between. The source is a man younger than 30 in good health. Some clones in this sample may be carry-over from other donors' samples. The sample taken for sequencing was naive CD4+ T cells from PBMCs. Subset reported: CD45RA+ positively selected. The chain combines TRBV28 with TRBJ2-3; D ambiguous. The CDR3, as DNA: TGTGCCAGCAGCCGGAGAATTGCAGATACGCAGTATTTT. This encodes CASSRRIADTQYF.